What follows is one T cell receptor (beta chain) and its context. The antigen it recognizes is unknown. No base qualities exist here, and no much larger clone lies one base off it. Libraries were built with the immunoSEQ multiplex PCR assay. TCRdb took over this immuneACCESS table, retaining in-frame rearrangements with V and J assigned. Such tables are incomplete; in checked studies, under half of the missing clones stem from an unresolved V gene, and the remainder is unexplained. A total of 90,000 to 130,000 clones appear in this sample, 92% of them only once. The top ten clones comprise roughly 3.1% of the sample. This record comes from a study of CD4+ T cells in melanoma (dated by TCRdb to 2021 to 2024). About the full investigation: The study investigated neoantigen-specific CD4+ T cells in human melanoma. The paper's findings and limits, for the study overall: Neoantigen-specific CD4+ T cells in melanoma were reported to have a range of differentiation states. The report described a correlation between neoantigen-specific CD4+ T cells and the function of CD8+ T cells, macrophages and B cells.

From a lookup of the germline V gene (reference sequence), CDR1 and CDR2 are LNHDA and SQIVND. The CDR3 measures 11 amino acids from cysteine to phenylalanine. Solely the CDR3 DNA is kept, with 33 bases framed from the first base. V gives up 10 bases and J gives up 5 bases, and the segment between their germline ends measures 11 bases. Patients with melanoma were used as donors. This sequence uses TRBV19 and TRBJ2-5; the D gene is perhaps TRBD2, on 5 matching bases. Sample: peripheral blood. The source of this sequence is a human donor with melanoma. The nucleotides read TGTGCCACCGGAGGCGGGGAGACCCAGTACTTC. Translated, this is CATGGGETQYF.